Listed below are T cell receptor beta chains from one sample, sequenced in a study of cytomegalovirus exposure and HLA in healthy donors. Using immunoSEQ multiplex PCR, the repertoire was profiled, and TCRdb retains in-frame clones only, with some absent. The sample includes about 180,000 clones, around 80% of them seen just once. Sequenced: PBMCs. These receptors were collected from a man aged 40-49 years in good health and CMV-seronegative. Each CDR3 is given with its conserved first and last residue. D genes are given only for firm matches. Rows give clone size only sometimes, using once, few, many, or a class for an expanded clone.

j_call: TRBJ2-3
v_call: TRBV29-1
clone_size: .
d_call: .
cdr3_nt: TGCAGCGTTGATTTGGCGGGCGGCTGGGATACGCAGTATTTT
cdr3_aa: CSVDLAGGWDTQYF

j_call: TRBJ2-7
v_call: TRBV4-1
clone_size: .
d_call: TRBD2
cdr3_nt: TGCGCCAGCAGCCAAGATCTGGCGGGAGGATCCTACGAGCAGTACTTC
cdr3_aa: CASSQDLAGGSYEQYF

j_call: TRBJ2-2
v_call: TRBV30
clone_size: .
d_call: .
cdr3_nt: TGTGCGCGGCCGGGGAACACCGGGGAGCTGTTTTTT
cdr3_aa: CARPGNTGELFF

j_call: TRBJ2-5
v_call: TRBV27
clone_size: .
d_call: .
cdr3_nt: TGTGCCAGCAGTTTAACACGGGGTGGCCAAGAGACCCAGTACTTC
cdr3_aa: CASSLTRGGQETQYF

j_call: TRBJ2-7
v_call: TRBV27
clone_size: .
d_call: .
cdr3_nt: TGTGCCAGCAGACGGGAAGGATTGCCCCGCTACGAGCAGTACTTC
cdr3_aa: CASRREGLPRYEQYF

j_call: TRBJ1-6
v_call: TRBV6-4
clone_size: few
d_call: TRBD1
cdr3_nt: TGTGCCAGCAGTGACTCTGCAGGGGGCTTTAATTCACCCCTCCACTTT
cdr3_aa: CASSDSAGGFNSPLHF

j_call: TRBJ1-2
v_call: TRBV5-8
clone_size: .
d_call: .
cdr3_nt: TGTGCCAGCAGCCGCCGGCGACTTAACTATGGCTACACCTTC
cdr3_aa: CASSRRRLNYGYTF

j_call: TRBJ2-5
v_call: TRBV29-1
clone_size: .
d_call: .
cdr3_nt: TGCAGCGCCCTCTCGGGGATGGGGGCTCGGGAGACCCAGTACTTC
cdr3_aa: CSALSGMGARETQYF

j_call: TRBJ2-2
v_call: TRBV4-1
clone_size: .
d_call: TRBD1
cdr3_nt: TGCGCCAGCAGCCCGAGACAGGGGGGTAACACCGGGGAGCTGTTTTTT
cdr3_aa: CASSPRQGGNTGELFF

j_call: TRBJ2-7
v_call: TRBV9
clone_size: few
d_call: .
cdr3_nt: TGTGCCAGCAGCGTAGGTGGTAGCGCGACCTACGAGCAGTACTTC
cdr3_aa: CASSVGGSATYEQYF

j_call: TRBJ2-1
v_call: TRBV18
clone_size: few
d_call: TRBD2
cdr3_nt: TGTGCCAGCTCACCACCAGGGCTAGCGGGAAACGTCGATGAGCAGTTCTTC
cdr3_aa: CASSPPGLAGNVDEQFF

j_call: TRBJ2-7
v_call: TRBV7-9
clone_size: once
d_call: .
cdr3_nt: TGTGCCAGCAGCTTAGACAGGTCCTCCTACGAGCAGTACTTC
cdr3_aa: CASSLDRSSYEQYF

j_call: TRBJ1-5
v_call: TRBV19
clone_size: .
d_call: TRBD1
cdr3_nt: TGTGCCAGCGACCGACAGGGAAACAATCAGCCCCAGCATTTT
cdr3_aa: CASDRQGNNQPQHF

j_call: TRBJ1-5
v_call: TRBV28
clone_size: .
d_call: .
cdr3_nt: TGTGCCAGCATGGACAGAGTATATAGCAATCAGCCCCAGCATTTT
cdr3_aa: CASMDRVYSNQPQHF

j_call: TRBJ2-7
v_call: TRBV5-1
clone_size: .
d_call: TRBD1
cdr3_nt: TGCGCCAGCAGACCGGACAGGGCCGAGCAGTACTTC
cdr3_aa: CASRPDRAEQYF

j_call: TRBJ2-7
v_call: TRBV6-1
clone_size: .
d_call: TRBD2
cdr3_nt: TGTGCCAGCAGTGAGACCAGCGGGAGAGGGTCCTACGAGCAGTACTTC
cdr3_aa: CASSETSGRGSYEQYF

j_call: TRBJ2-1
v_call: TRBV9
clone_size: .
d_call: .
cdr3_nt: TGTGCCAGCAGCGTTCAGGTTGGCTCCTACAATGAGCAGTTCTTC
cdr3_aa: CASSVQVGSYNEQFF

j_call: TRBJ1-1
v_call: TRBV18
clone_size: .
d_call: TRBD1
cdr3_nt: TGTGCCAGCTCACAAACGACAGGGGGCTTGGCCACTGAAGCTTTCTTT
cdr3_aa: CASSQTTGGLATEAFF

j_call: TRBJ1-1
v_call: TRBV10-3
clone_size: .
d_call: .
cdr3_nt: TGTGCCATCAGTGAGTCCGGAGCAATAAACACTGAAGCTTTCTTT
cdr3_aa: CAISESGAINTEAFF

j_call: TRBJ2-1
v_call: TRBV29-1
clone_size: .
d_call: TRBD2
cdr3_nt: TGCAGCGTTGAGCGGGGGGGCAATGAGCAGTTCTTC
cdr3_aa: CSVERGGNEQFF

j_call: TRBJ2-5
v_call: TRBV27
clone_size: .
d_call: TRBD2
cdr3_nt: TGTGCCAGCAGGGGACTAGCGGGAGGGGAGACCCAGTACTTC
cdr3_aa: CASRGLAGGETQYF

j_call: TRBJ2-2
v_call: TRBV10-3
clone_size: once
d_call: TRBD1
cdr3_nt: TGTGCCATCAGTGGGGGTTCAACAGGGGGCACCGGGGAGCTGTTTTTT
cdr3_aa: CAISGGSTGGTGELFF

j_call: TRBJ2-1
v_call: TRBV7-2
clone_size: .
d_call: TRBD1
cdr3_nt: TGTGCCAGCAGCTGGACAGGGGCCGGCGAGCAGTTCTTC
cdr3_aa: CASSWTGAGEQFF

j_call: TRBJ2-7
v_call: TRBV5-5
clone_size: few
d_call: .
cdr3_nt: TGTGCCAGCAGCTTGGATATGGCGGTCCTGGCACTATCCTTC
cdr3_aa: CASSLDMAVLALSF

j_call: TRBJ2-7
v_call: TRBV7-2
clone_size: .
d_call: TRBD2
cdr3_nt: TGTGCCAGCAGCTCCTATAGCGGGGGGCCCTACGAGCAGTACTTC
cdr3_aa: CASSSYSGGPYEQYF

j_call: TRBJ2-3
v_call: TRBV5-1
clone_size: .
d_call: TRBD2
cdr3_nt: TGCGCCAGCTACGAGCCCGGGGGGGTTGATACGCAGTATTTT
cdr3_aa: CASYEPGGVDTQYF

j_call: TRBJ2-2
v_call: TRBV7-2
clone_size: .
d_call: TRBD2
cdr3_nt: TGTGCCAGCAGCCCCCGGCTAGCGGGCTTTTCGTCCGGGGAGCTGTTTTTT
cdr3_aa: CASSPRLAGFSSGELFF

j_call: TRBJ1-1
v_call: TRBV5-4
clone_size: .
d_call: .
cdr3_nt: TGTGCCAGCGCCTCCGGGGTGAACACTGAAGCTTTCTTT
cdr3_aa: CASASGVNTEAFF

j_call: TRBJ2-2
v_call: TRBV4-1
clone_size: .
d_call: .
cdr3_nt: TGCGCCAGCAGCCAAGGACAGGTTTTTAACACCGGGGAGCTGTTTTTT
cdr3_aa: CASSQGQVFNTGELFF

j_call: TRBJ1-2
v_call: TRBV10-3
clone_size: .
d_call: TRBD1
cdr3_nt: TGTGCCATCAGTGAGGGACAGGGCCATGGCTACACCTTC
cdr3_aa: CAISEGQGHGYTF